This record looks at one TCR beta chain sequence and its context. CDR1 is SGHDT and CDR2 is YYEEEE in the germline V gene. Unmatched junction bases numbered 11, after V lost 5 bases and J lost 1 base. The CDR3 length is 16 residues. These data belong to a study of T cell responses to AZD1222 COVID-19 vaccine. The repertoire was sequenced with immunoSEQ multiplex PCR; TCRdb's copy has only in-frame clones and lacks some. The profile covers 160,000 or so clones, with 92% appearing a single time and about 4% taken by the ten largest. This chain joins TRBV5-6 and TRBJ1-1; 7 nucleotides line up with TRBD1. This TCR derives from an adult in good health. The material was peripheral blood, obtained on day 0 of MenACWY control vaccination. The CDR3 loop is CASRMLGGAGNTEAFF. CDR3 sequence (DNA): TGTGCCAGCAGAATGCTAGGGGGCGCGGGGAACACTGAAGCTTTCTTT.